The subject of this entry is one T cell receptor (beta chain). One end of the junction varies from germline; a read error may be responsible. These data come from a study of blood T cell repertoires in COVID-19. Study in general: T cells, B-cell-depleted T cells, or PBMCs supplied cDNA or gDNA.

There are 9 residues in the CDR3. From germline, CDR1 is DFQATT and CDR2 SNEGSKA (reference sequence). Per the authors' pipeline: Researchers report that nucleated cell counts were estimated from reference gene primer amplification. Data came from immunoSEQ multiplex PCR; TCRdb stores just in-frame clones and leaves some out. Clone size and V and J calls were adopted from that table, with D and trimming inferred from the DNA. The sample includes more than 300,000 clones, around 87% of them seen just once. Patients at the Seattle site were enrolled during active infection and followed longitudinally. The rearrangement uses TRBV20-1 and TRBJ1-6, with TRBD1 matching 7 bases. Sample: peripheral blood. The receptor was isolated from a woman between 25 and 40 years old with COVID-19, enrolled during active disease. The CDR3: CSVTGQPYF. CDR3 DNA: TGCAGTGTTACGGGACAGCCTTACTTT.